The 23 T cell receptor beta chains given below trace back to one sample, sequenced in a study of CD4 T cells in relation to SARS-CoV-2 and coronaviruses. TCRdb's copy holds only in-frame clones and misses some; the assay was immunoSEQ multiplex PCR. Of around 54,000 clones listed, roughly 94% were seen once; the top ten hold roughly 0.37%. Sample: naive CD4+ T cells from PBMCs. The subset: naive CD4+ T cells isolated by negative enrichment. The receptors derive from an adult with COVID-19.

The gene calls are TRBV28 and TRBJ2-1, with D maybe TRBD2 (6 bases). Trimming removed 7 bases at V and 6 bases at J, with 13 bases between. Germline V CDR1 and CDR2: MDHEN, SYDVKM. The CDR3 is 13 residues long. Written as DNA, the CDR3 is TGTGCCAGCACGGTGCGGGGTTTCAATGAGCAGTTCTTC. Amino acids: CASTVRGFNEQFF. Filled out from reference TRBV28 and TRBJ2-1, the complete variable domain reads DVKVTQSSRYLVKRTGEKVFLECVQDMDHENMFWYRQDPGLGLRLIYFSYDVKMKEKGDIPEGYSVSREKKERFSLILESASTNQTSMYLCASTVRGFNEQFFGPGTRLTVL.

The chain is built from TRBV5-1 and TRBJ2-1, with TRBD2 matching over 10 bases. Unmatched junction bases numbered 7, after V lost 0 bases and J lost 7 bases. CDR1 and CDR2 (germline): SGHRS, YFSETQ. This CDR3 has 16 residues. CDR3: CASSLGSSGSGNEQFF. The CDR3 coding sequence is TGCGCCAGCAGCTTGGGATCTAGCGGGAGTGGTAATGAGCAGTTCTTC.

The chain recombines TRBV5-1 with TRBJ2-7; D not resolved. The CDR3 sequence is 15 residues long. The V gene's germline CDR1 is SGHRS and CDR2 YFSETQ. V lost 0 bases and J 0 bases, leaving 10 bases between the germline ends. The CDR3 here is CASSLGQISSYEQYF. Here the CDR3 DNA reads TGCGCCAGCAGCTTGGGCCAGATAAGCTCCTACGAGCAGTACTTC.

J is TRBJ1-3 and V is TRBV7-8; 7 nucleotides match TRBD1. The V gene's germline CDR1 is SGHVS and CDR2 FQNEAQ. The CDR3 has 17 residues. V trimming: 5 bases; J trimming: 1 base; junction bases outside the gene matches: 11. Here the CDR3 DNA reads TGTGCCAGCAGCCCCCGGACAGGATCCAAGTCTGGAAACACCATATATTTT. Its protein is CASSPRTGSKSGNTIYF.

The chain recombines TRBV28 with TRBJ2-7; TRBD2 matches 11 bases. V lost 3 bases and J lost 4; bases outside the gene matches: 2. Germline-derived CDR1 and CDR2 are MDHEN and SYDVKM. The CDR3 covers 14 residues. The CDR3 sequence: CASSFSGREYEQYF. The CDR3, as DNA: TGTGCCAGCAGTTTTAGCGGGAGGGAGTACGAGCAGTACTTC.

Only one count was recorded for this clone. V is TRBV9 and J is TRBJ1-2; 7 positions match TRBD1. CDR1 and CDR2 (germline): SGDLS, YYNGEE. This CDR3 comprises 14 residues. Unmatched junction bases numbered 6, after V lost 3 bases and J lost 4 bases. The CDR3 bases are TGTGCCAGCAGCGACCCGGGACAGCGCTATGGCTACACCTTC. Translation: CASSDPGQRYGYTF.

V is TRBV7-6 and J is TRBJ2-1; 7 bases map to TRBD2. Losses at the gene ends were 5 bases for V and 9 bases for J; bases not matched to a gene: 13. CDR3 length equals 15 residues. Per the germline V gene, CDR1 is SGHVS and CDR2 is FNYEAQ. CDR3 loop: CASSTLGREVPEQFF. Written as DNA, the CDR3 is TGTGCCAGCAGCACTCTTGGGAGGGAGGTCCCTGAGCAGTTCTTC.

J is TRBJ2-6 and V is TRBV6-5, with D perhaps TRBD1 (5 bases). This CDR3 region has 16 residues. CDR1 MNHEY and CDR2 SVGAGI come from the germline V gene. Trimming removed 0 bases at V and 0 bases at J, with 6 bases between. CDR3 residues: CASSYSQGSGANVLTF. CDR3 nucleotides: TGTGCCAGCAGTTACTCGCAGGGCTCTGGGGCCAACGTCCTGACTTTC.

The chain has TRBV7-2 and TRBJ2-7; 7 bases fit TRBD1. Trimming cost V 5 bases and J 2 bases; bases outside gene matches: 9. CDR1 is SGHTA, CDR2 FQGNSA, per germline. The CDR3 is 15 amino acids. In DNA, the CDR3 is TGTGCCAGCAGCCTCGAAGGACAGGTTACCTACGAGCAGTACTTC. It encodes CASSLEGQVTYEQYF.

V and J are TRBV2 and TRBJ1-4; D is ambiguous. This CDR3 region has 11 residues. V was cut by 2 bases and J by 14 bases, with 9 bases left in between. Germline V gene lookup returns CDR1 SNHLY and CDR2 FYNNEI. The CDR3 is CASSERQKLFF. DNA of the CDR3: TGTGCCAGCAGTGAAAGGCAGAAGCTGTTTTTT. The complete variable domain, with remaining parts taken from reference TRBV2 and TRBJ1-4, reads EPEVTQTPSHQVTQMGQEVILRCVPISNHLYFYWYRQILGQKVEFLVSFYNNEISEKSEIFDDQFSVERPDGSNFTLKIRSTKLEDSAMYFCASSERQKLFFGSGTQLSVL.

The CDR3 spells CASSLGRVSGELFF. The CDR3 bases are TGTGCCAGCAGCTTAGGAAGGGTTTCCGGGGAGCTGTTTTTT. This chain joins TRBV7-8 and TRBJ2-2; D is uncertain. The germline V gene encodes CDR1 SGHVS and CDR2 FQNEAQ. CDR3 length: 14 residues. V dropped 1 base and J dropped 6 bases, with 9 bases sitting between them.

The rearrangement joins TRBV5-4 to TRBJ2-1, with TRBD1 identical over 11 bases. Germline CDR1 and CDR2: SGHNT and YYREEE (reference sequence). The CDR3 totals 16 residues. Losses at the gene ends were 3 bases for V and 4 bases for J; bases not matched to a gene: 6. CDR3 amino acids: CASSYGDRGIYNEQFF. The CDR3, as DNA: TGTGCCAGCAGCTATGGGGACAGGGGGATTTACAATGAGCAGTTCTTC.

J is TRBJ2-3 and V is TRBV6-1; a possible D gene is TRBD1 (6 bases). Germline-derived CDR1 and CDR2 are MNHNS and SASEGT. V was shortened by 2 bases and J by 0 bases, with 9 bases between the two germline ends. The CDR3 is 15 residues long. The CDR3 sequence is CASSELGASTDTQYF. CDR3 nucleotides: TGTGCCAGCAGTGAACTGGGGGCTAGCACAGATACGCAGTATTTT.

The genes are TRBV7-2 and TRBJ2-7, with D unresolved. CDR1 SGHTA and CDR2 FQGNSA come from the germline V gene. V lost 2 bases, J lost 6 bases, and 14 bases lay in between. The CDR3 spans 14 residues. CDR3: CASSLFRLGSEQYF. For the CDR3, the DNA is TGTGCCAGCAGCTTATTTAGGTTGGGCTCCGAGCAGTACTTC.

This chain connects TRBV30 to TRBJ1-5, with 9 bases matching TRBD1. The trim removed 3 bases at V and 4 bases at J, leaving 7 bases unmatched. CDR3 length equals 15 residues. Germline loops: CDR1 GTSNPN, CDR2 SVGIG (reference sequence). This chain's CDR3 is CAWRTGGAKNQPQHF. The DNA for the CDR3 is TGTGCCTGGAGGACAGGGGGTGCAAAGAATCAGCCCCAGCATTTT.

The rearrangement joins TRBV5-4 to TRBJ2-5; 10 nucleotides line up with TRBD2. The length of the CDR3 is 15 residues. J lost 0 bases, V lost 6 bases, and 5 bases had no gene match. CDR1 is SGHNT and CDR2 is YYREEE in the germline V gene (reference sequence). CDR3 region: CASTGSGRHQETQYF. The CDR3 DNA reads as TGTGCCAGCACCGGTAGCGGGAGGCACCAAGAGACCCAGTACTTC.

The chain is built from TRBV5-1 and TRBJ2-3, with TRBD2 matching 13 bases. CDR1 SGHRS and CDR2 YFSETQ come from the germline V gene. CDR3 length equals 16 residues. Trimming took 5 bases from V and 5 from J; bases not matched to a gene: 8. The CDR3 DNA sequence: TGCGCCAGCAGTTCCGGGACTAGCGGGAATATAGATACGCAGTATTTT. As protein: CASSSGTSGNIDTQYF.

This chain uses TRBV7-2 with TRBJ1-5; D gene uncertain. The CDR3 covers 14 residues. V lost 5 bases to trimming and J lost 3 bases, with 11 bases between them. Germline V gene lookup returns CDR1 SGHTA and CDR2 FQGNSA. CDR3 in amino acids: CASSLVGVNQPQHF. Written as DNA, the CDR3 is TGTGCCAGCAGCCTAGTCGGAGTCAATCAGCCCCAGCATTTT. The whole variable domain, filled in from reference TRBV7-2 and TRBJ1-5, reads GAGVSQSPSNKVTEKGKDVELRCDPISGHTALYWYRQSLGQGLEFLIYFQGNSAPDKSGLPSDRFSAERTGGSVSTLTIQRTQQEDSAVYLCASSLVGVNQPQHFGDGTRLSIL.

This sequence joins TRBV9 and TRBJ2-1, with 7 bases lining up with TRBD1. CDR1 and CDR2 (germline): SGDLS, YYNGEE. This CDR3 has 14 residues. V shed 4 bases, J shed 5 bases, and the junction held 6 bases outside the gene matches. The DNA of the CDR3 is TGTGCCAGCAGCCCCTCGACAGGGCACAATGAGCAGTTCTTC. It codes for CASSPSTGHNEQFF. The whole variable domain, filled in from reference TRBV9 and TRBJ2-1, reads DSGVTQTPKHLITATGQRVTLRCSPRSGDLSVYWYQQSLDQGLQFLIQYYNGEERAKGNILERFSAQQFPDLHSELNLSSLELGDSALYFCASSPSTGHNEQFFGPGTRLTVL.

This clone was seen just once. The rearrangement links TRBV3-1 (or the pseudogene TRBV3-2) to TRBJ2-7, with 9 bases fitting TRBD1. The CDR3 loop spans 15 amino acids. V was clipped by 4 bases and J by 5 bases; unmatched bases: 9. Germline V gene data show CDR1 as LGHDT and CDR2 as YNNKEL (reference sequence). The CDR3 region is CASSPLYTGGNEQYF. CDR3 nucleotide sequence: TGTGCCAGCAGCCCTCTCTATACAGGGGGCAACGAGCAGTACTTC.

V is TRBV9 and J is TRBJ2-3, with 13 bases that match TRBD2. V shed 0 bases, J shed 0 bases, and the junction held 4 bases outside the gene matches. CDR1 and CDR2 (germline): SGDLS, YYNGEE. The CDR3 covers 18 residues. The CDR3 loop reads CASSVALAGGPSTDTQYF. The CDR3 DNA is TGTGCCAGCAGCGTAGCACTAGCGGGAGGGCCTAGCACAGATACGCAGTATTTT.

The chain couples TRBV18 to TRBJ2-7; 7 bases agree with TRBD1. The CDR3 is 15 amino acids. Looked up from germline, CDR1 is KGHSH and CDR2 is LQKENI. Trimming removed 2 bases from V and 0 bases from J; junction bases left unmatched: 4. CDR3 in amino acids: CASSPYRDSSYEQYF. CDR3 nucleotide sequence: TGTGCCAGCTCACCATACCGGGACAGCTCCTACGAGCAGTACTTC.

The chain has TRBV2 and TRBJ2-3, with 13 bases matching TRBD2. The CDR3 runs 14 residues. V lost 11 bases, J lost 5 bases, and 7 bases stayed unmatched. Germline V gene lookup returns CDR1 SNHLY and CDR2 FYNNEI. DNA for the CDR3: TGTGCCGGAAGGACTAGCGGGAGTATAGATACGCAGTATTTT. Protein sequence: CAGRTSGSIDTQYF.